The rows below give T cell receptor beta chains drawn from one sample of a study of shared clonotypes between healthy human individuals. Sequencing was performed with immunoSEQ multiplex PCR; in TCRdb, only in-frame clones are kept and a portion is missing. The profile shows 1.6 million or so clones, approximately 97% of them singletons. What was sequenced was naive CD4+ T cells sorted from blood. Source of these receptors: a man under 40 in good health. CDR3s include the opening cysteine and the closing phenylalanine or tryptophan. The D gene is left open where the match is weak. Clone size is shown for a subset of rows, as once, few, many or a class of expanded clone.

d_gene	len	v_gene	j_gene	abundance	CDR3aa	CDR3nt
.	15	TRBV18	TRBJ2-7	.	CASSYYRDKSYEQYF	TGTGCCAGCTCGTATTACAGGGACAAGTCCTACGAGCAGTACTTC
.	14	TRBV7-2	TRBJ2-7	.	CASSYRGGPYEQYF	TGTGCCAGCAGCTATAGGGGGGGCCCCTACGAGCAGTACTTC
TRBD2	15	TRBV7-2	TRBJ2-1	.	CASSLFPGRGNEQFF	TGTGCCAGCAGCTTATTTCCCGGGAGGGGTAATGAGCAGTTCTTC
.	15	TRBV11-2	TRBJ2-6	.	CASRRQGSGANVLTF	TGTGCCAGCAGACGTCAGGGCTCTGGGGCCAACGTCCTGACTTTC
.	15	TRBV18	TRBJ2-1	.	CASSLTGTYYNEQFF	TGTGCCAGCTCACTCACCGGGACTTACTACAATGAGCAGTTCTTC
TRBD2	15	TRBV28	TRBJ2-1	.	CASSPSGRGYNEQFF	TGTGCCAGCAGTCCCAGCGGGAGGGGGTACAATGAGCAGTTCTTC
.	14	TRBV11-3	TRBJ2-7	.	CASSRGRGQDEQYF	TGTGCCAGCAGCCGGGGGAGGGGGCAAGACGAGCAGTACTTC
.	14	TRBV18	TRBJ2-1	.	CASSPGLAYNEQFF	TGTGCCAGCTCACCTGGACTGGCCTACAATGAGCAGTTCTTC
.	17	TRBV10-2	TRBJ2-7	.	CASSEGGADSRKYEQYF	TGCGCCAGCAGTGAGGGGGGGGCAGATTCTAGAAAATACGAGCAGTACTTC
TRBD1	16	TRBV7-2	TRBJ1-5	.	CASSLGDRGAGQPQHF	TGTGCCAGCAGCTTAGGGGACAGGGGGGCGGGTCAGCCCCAGCATTTT
TRBD2	15	TRBV27	TRBJ2-1	.	CASSSLAGELSEQFF	TGTGCCAGCAGTTCCCTAGCGGGAGAGCTTAGTGAGCAGTTCTTC
.	16	TRBV11-2	TRBJ2-3	.	CASSLPSGTGTDTQYF	TGTGCCAGCAGCTTACCTTCAGGTACTGGGACAGATACGCAGTATTTT
.	15	TRBV30	TRBJ2-2	.	CAWLSGQQNTGELFF	TGTGCCTGGCTAAGCGGCCAGCAGAACACCGGGGAGCTGTTTTTT
.	12	TRBV30	TRBJ2-1	.	CAGSGLYNEQFF	TGTGCCGGTAGCGGTCTGTACAATGAGCAGTTCTTC
.	14	TRBV6-6	TRBJ2-5	.	CASIGGALQETQYF	TGTGCCAGCATCGGAGGGGCACTCCAAGAGACCCAGTACTTC
.	14	TRBV7-8	TRBJ1-2	.	CASSTRVSRRGYTF	TGTGCCAGCAGCACCAGGGTCTCTCGGCGGGGCTACACCTTC
.	13	TRBV25-1	TRBJ2-7	.	CASSITATYEQYF	TGTGCCAGCTCGATCACAGCCACCTACGAGCAGTACTTC
TRBD2	16	TRBV25-1	TRBJ2-1	.	CASRGRLAGAYNEQFF	TGTGCCAGCAGGGGGAGACTAGCGGGGGCCTACAATGAGCAGTTCTTC
TRBD1	15	TRBV29-1	TRBJ1-3	.	CSASGGKRSGNTIYF	TGCAGCGCCTCAGGGGGCAAGCGCTCTGGAAACACCATATATTTT
TRBD1	14	TRBV2	TRBJ1-4	once	CASTRQGVYEKLFF	TGTGCCAGCACCCGACAGGGGGTTTATGAAAAACTGTTTTTT
.	14	TRBV19	TRBJ2-1	once	CACSRGRSYNEQFF	TGTGCCTGCTCCAGGGGTCGCTCCTACAATGAGCAGTTCTTC
.	14	TRBV9	TRBJ1-2	.	CASSVDRVGRGYTF	TGTGCCAGCAGCGTAGACAGGGTCGGCCGTGGCTACACCTTC
.	13	TRBV12-5	TRBJ2-6	.	CASGLSGANVLTF	TGTGCTAGTGGTTTATCAGGGGCCAACGTCCTGACTTTC
.	13	TRBV28	TRBJ1-5	.	CASSLGTGQPQHF	TGTGCCAGCAGCCTCGGGACGGGCCAGCCCCAGCATTTT
TRBD1	13	TRBV25-1	TRBJ1-1	.	CASRQGARTEAFF	TGTGCCAGCAGGCAGGGGGCGCGGACTGAAGCTTTCTTT
.	13	TRBV18	TRBJ1-2	.	CASSPMDHYGYTF	TGTGCCAGCTCACCAATGGACCACTATGGCTACACCTTC
.	14	TRBV28	TRBJ2-2	many	CASRRRRGTGELFF	TGTGCCAGCAGGCGGCGGCGTGGGACCGGGGAGCTGTTTTTT
TRBD2	19	TRBV7-6	TRBJ2-7	.	CASSSWTSGNNLFSYEQYF	TGTGCCAGCAGCTCATGGACTAGCGGGAACAACCTCTTCTCCTACGAGCAGTACTTC
.	13	TRBV18	TRBJ2-1	.	CASSPPGGASQFF	TGTGCCAGCTCACCACCGGGGGGGGCGTCGCAGTTCTTC
.	13	TRBV10-1	TRBJ1-4	.	CASSDGGKEKLFF	TGCGCCAGCAGTGACGGGGGGAAAGAAAAACTGTTTTTT
.	18	TRBV5-1	TRBJ2-7	.	CASSLSVGPSEATYEQYF	TGCGCCAGCAGCTTGTCAGTGGGGCCTAGCGAGGCCACCTACGAGCAGTACTTC
TRBD1	14	TRBV29-1	TRBJ2-1	.	CSVEVRDRNNEQFF	TGCAGCGTTGAAGTTCGGGACAGAAACAATGAGCAGTTCTTC
.	15	TRBV10-3	TRBJ2-1	once	CAISESTGSGASVIF	TGTGCCATCAGTGAGTCGACAGGTTCTGGAGCGAGTGTGATCTTC